This T cell receptor (beta chain) is drawn from a study of OX40 agonist ivuxolimab in advanced cancers. Study-level background: The eligibility criteria allowed prior anti-PD-1, anti-PD-L1 or anti-CTLA-4 therapy, and 30% to 40% had some.

Clones were sequenced by immunoSEQ multiplex PCR, and TCRdb holds only the in-frame ones, with some missing. This repertoire shows 80,000 to 100,000 clones, roughly 95% found once; its top ten account for about 0.17%. The study, taken as a whole, reports: Antigen specificity of clonally expanded peripheral T cells was not established. Expanded clones were, on average, more numerous among CD8+ T cells than CD4+.

This clone was seen just once. The antigen is undetermined. CDR1 and CDR2 (germline): GTSNPN, SVGIG (reference sequence). V gave up 3 bases and J gave up 6 bases, with 15 bases separating them. This CDR3 region has 13 residues. This receptor was obtained from an adult with an advanced solid tumor such as melanoma, head and neck, liver or kidney cancer. The V and J genes are TRBV30 and TRBJ2-7; no clear D gene. The specimen was CD4+ or CD8+ T cells sorted from blood, collected in a trial of the OX40 agonist ivuxolimab. CDR3 DNA: TGTGCCTGGAGCCTCCGGACCCCCGCCGAGCAGTACTTC. This codes for CAWSLRTPAEQYF.